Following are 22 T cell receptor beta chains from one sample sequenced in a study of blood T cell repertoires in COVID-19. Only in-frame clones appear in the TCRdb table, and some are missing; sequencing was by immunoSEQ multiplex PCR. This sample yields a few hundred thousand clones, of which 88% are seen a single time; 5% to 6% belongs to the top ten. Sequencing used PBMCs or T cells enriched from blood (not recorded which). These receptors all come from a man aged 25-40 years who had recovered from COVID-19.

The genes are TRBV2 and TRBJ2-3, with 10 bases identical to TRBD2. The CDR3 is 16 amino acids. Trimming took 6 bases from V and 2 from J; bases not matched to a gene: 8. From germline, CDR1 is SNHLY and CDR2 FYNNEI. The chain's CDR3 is CASRGIAGGTTDTQYF. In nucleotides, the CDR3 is TGTGCCAGCAGGGGCATAGCGGGGGGCACCACAGATACGCAGTATTTT. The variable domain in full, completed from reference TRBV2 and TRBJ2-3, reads EPEVTQTPSHQVTQMGQEVILRCVPISNHLYFYWYRQILGQKVEFLVSFYNNEISEKSEIFDDQFSVERPDGSNFTLKIRSTKLEDSAMYFCASRGIAGGTTDTQYFGPGTRLTVL.

This CDR3 reads CASSQTAGEHLLAYEQYF. CDR3 sequence (DNA): TGCGCCAGCAGTCAAACAGCGGGGGAACATCTTCTCGCCTACGAGCAGTACTTC. This chain uses TRBV23-1 with TRBJ2-7; TRBD2 matches at 8 bases. TRBV23-1 is given ORF status, its function remaining uncertain. After removal of 2 bases from V and 2 bases from J, the junction contained 14 bases not matched to a gene. CDR3 size: 18 residues.

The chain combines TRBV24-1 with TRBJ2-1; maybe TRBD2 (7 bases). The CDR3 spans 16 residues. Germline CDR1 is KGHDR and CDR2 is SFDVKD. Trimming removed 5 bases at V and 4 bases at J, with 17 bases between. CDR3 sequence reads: CATSGAAGARYNEQFF. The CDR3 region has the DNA TGTGCCACCAGTGGAGCGGCGGGGGCCCGATACAATGAGCAGTTCTTC.

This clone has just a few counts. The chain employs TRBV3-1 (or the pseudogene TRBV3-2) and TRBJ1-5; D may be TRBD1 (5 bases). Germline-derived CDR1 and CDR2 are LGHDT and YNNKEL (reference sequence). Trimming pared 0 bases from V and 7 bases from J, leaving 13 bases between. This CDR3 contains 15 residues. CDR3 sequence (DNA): TGTGCCAGCAGCCAAGAAGGGGATTTGTGGCAGCCCCAGCATTTT. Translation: CASSQEGDLWQPQHF.

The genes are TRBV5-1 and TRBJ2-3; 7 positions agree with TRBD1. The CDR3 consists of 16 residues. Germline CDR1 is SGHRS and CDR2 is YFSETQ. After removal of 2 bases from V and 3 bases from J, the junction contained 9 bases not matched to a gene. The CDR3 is CASSLGLTGVTDTQYF. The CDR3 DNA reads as TGCGCCAGCAGCTTAGGTCTAACAGGGGTTACAGATACGCAGTATTTT.

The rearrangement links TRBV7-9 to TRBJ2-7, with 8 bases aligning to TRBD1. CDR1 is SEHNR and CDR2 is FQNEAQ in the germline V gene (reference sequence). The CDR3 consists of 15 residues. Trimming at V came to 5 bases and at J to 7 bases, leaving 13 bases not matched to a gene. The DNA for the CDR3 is TGTGCCAGCAGCCTCGGACAGGGAAAGGGCTGGGAGCAGTACTTC. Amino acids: CASSLGQGKGWEQYF.

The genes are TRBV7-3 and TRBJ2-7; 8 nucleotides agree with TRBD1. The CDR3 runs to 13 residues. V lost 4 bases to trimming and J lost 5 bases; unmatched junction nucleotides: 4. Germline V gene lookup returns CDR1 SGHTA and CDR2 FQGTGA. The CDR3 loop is CASSSDRAHEQYF. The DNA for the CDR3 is TGTGCCAGCAGCTCGGACAGGGCCCACGAGCAGTACTTC.

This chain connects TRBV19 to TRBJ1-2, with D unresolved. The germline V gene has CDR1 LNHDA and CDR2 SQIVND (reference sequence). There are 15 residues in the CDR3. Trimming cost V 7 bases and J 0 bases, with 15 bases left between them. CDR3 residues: CASTGSSRANYGYTF. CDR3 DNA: TGTGCCAGTACGGGGTCGTCCAGAGCTAACTATGGCTACACCTTC.

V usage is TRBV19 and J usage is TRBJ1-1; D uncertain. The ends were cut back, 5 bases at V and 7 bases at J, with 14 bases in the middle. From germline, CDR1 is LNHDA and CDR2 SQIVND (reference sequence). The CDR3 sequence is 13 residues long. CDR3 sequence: CASSPPGWNEAFF. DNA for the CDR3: TGTGCCAGTAGTCCCCCGGGGTGGAATGAAGCTTTCTTT.

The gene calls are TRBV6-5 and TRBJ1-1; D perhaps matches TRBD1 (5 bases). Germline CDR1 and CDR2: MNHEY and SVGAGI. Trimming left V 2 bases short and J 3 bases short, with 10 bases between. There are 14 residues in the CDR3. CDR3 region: CASSYMAGDTEAFF. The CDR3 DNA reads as TGTGCCAGCAGTTACATGGCGGGGGACACTGAAGCTTTCTTT.

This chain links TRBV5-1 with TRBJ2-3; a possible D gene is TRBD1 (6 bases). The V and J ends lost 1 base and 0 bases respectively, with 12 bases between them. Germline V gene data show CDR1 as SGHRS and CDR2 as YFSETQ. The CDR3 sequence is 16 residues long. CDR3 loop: CASSLTGQASTDTQYF. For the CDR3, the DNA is TGCGCCAGCAGCTTGACAGGGCAGGCGAGCACAGATACGCAGTATTTT.

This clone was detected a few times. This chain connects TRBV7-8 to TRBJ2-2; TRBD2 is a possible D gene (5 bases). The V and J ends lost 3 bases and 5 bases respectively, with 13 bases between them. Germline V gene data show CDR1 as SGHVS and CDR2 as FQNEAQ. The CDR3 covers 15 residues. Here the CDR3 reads CASSLGGLRTGELFF. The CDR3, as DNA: TGTGCCAGCAGCTTGGGTGGACTTCGTACCGGGGAGCTGTTTTTT.

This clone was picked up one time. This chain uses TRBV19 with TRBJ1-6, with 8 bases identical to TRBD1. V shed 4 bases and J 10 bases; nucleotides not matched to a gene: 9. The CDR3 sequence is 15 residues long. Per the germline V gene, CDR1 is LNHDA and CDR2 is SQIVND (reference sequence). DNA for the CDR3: TGTGCCAGTAGTAGTCAGACAGGGGATGGATCACCCCTCCACTTT. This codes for CASSSQTGDGSPLHF.

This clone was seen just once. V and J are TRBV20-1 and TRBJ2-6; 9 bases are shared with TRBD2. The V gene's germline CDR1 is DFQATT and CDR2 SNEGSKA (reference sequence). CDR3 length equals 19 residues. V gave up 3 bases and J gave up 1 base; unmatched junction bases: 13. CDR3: CSASRVGLAGISGANVLTF. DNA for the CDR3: TGCAGTGCTAGTCGAGTTGGCCTAGCGGGGATATCTGGGGCCAACGTCCTGACTTTC.

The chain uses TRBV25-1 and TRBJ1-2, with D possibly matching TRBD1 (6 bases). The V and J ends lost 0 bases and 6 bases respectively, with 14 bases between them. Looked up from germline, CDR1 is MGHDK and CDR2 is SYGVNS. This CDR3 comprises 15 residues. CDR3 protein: CASSEYLGDTNGYTF. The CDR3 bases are TGTGCCAGCAGTGAATATCTTGGGGACACGAATGGCTACACCTTC.

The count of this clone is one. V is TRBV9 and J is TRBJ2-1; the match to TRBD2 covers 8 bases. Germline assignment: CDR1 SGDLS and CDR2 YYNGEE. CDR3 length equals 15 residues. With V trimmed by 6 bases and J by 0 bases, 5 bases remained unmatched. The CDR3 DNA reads TGTGCCAGCACCATAGCGGGGAGCTCCTACAATGAGCAGTTCTTC. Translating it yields CASTIAGSSYNEQFF.

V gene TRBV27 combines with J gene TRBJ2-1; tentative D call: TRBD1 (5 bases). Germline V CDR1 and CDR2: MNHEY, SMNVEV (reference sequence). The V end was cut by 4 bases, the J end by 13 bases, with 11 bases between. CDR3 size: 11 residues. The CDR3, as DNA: TGTGCCAGCAGTTCCTCAGGGTACCAGTTCTTC. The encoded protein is CASSSSGYQFF.

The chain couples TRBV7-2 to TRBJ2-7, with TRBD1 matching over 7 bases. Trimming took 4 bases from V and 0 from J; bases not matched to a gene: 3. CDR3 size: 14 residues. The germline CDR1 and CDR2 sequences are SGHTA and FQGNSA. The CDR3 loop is CASSYRQGSYEQYF. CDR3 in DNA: TGTGCCAGCAGCTACCGACAGGGCTCCTACGAGCAGTACTTC. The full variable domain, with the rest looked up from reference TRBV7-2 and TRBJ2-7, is GAGVSQSPSNKVTEKGKDVELRCDPISGHTALYWYRQSLGQGLEFLIYFQGNSAPDKSGLPSDRFSAERTGGSVSTLTIQRTQQEDSAVYLCASSYRQGSYEQYFGPGTRLTVT.

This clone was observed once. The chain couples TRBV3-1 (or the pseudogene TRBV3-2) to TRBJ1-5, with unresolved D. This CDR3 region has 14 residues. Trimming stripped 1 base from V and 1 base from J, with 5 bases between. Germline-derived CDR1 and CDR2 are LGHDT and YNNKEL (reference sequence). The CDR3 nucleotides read TGTGCCAGCAGCCAAGGCCGGAGCAATCAGCCCCAGCATTTT. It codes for CASSQGRSNQPQHF.

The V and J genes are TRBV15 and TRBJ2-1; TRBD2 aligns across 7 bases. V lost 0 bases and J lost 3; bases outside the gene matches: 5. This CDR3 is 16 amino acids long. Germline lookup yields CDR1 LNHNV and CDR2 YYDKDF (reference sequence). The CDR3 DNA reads TGTGCCACCAGCAGAGATGAGACTAGCAACTACAATGAGCAGTTCTTC. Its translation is CATSRDETSNYNEQFF.

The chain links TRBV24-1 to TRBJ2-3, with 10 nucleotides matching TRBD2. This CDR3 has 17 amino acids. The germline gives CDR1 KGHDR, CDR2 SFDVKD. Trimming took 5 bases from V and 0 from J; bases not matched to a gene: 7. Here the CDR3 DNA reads TGTGCCACCAGTGGCGTTAGCGGGGGGTCTAGCACAGATACGCAGTATTTT. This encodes CATSGVSGGSSTDTQYF.

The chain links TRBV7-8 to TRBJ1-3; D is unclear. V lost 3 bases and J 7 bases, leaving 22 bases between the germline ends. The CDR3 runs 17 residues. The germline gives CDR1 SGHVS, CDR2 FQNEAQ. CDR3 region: CASSLGREFFVGNTIYF. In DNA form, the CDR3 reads TGTGCCAGCAGCTTGGGCCGGGAATTCTTCGTCGGGAACACCATATATTTT. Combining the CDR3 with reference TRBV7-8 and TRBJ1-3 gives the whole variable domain GAGVSQSPRYKVAKRGQDVALRCDPISGHVSLFWYQQALGQGPEFLTYFQNEAQLDKSGLPSDRFFAERPEGSVSTLKIQRTQQEDSAVYLCASSLGREFFVGNTIYFGEGSWLTVV.